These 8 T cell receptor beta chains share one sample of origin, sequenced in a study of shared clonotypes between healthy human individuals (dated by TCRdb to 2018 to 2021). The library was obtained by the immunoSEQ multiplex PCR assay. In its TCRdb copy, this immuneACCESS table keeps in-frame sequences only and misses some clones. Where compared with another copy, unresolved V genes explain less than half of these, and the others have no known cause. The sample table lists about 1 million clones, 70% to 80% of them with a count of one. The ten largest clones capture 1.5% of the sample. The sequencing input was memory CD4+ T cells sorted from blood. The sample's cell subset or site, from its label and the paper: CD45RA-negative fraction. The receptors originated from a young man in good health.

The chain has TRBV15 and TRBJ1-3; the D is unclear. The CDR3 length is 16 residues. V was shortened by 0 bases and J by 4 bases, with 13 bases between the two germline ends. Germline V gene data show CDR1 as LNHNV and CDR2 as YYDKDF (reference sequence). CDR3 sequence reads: CATSRELTAAGNTIYF. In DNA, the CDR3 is TGTGCCACCAGCAGAGAGTTGACGGCAGCAGGAAACACCATATATTTT.

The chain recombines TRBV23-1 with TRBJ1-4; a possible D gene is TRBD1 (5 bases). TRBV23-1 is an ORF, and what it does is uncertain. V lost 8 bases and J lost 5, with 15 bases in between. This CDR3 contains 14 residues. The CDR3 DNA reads TGCGCCAGCCGCCGGGGGTTTAGGAATGAAAAACTGTTTTTT. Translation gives CASRRGFRNEKLFF.

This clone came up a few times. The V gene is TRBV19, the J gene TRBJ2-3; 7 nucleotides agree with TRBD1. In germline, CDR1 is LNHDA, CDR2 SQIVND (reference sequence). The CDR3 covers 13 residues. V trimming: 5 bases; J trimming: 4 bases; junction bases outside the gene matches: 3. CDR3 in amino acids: CASSDTGADTQYF. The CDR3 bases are TGTGCCAGTAGTGATACAGGGGCAGATACGCAGTATTTT.

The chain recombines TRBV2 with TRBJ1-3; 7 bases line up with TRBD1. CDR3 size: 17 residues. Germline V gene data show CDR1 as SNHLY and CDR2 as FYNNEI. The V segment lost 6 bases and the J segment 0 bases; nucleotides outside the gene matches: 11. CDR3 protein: CASSDMRTGHSGNTIYF. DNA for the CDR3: TGTGCCAGCAGCGATATGCGGACAGGTCACTCTGGAAACACCATATATTTT. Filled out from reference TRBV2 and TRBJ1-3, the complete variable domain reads EPEVTQTPSHQVTQMGQEVILRCVPISNHLYFYWYRQILGQKVEFLVSFYNNEISEKSEIFDDQFSVERPDGSNFTLKIRSTKLEDSAMYFCASSDMRTGHSGNTIYFGEGSWLTVV.

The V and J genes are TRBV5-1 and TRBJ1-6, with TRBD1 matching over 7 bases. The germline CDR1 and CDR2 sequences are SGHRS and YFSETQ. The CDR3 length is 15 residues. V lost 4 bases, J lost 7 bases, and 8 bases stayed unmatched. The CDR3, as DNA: TGCGCCAGCAGCGCTGACAGGGTAGGGAATTCACCCCTCCACTTT. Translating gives CASSADRVGNSPLHF.

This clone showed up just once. This CDR3 is CASSDGQTYEQYF. The CDR3 DNA sequence: TGCGCCAGCAGTGACGGACAGACCTACGAGCAGTACTTC. V is TRBV10-1 and J is TRBJ2-7; D may be TRBD1 (6 bases). V dropped 3 bases and J dropped 2 bases, with 8 bases sitting between them. The CDR3 has 13 residues. Germline-derived CDR1 and CDR2 are WNHNN and SYGVQD (reference sequence).

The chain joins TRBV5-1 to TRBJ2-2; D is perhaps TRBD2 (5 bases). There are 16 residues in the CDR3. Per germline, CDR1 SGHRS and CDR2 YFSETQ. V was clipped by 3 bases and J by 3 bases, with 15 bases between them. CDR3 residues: CASSSAASRDTGELFF. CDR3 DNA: TGCGCCAGCAGCTCAGCCGCTTCGCGGGACACCGGGGAGCTGTTTTTT.

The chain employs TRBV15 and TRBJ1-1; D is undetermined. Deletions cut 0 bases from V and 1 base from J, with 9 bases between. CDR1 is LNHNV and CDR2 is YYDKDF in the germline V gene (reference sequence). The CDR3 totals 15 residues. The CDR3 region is CATSRDYESNTEAFF. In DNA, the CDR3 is TGTGCCACCAGCAGAGATTACGAGTCGAACACTGAAGCTTTCTTT. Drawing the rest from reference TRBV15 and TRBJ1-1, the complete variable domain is DAMVIQNPRYQVTQFGKPVTLSCSQTLNHNVMYWYQQKSSQAPKLLFHYYDKDFNNEADTPDNFQSRRPNTSFCFLDIRSPGLGDTAMYLCATSRDYESNTEAFFGQGTRLTVV.